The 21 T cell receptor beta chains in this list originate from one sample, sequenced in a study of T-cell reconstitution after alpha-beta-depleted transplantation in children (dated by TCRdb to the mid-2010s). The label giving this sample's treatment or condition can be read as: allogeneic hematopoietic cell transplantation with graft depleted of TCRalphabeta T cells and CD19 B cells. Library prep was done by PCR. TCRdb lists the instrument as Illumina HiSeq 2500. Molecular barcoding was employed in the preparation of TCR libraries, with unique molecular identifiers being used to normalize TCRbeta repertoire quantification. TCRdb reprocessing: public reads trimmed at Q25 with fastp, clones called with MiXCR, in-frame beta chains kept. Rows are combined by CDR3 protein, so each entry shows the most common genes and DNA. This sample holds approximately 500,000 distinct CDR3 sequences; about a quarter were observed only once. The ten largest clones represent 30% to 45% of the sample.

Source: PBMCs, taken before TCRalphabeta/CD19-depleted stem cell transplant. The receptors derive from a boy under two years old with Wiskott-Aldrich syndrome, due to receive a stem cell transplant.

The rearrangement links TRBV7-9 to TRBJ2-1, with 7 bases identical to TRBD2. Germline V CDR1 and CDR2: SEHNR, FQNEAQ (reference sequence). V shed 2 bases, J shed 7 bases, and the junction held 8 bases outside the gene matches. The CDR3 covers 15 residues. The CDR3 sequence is CASSLSAGALNEQFF. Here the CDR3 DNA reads TGTGCCAGCAGCTTAAGTGCGGGAGCTTTGAATGAGCAGTTCTTC.

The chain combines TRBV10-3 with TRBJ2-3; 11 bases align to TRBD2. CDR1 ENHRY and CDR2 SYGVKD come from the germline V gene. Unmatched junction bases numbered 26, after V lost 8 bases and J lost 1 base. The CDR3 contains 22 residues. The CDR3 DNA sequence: TGTGCCATCGGAAGGACTAGCGGGTGGTCCAAGGCACTGGAGCGTGGCACAGATACGCAGTATTTT. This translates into CAIGRTSGWSKALERGTDTQYF.

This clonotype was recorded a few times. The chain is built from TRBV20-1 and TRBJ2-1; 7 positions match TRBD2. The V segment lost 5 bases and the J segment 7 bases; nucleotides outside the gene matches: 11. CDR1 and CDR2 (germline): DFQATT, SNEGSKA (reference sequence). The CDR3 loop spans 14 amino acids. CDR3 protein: CSASLGLVQNEQFF. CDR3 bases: TGCAGTGCTTCCTTAGGACTAGTTCAGAATGAGCAGTTCTTC.

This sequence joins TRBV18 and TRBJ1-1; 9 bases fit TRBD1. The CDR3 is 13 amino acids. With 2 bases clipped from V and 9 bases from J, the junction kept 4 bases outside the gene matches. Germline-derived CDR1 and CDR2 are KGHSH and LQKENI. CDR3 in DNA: TGTGCCAGCTCACCAGAACAGGGGGCAAAAGCTTTCTTT. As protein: CASSPEQGAKAFF.

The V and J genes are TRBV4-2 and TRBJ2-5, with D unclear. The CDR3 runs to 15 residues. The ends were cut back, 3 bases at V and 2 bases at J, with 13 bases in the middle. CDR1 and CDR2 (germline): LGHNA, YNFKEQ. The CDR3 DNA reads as TGTGCCAGCAGCCAGGGGTCAGATGTTCAAGAGACCCAGTACTTC. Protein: CASSQGSDVQETQYF.

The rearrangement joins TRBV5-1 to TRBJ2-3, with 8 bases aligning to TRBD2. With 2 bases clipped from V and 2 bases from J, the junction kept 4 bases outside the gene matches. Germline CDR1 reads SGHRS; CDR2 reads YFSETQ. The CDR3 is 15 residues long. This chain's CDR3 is CASSFSGSDTDTQYF. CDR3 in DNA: TGCGCCAGCAGCTTCAGCGGGAGCGACACAGATACGCAGTATTTT.

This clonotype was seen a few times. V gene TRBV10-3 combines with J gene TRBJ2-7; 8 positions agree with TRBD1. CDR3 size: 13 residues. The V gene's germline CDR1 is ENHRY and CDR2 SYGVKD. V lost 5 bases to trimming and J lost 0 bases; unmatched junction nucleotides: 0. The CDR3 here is CAISTGGSYEQYF. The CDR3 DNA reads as TGTGCCATCAGTACAGGGGGCTCCTACGAGCAGTACTTC.

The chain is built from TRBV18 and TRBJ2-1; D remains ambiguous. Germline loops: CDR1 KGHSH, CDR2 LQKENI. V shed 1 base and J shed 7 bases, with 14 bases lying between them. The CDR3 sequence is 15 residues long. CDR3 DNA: TGTGCCAGCTCACCACGTTCTAGTAGTATTAATGAGCAGTTCTTC. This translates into CASSPRSSSINEQFF.

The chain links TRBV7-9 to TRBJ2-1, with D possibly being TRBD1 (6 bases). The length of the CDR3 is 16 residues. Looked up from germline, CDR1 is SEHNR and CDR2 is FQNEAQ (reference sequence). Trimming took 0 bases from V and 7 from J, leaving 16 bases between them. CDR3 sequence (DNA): TGTGCCAGCAGCTTAGCGCTAGGACAGAAAGGTAATGAGCAGTTCTTC. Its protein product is CASSLALGQKGNEQFF. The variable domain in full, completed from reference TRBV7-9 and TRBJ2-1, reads DTGVSQNPRHKITKRGQNVTFRCDPISEHNRLYWYRQTLGQGPEFLTYFQNEAQLEKSRLLSDRFSAERPKGSFSTLEIQRTEQGDSAMYLCASSLALGQKGNEQFFGPGTRLTVL.

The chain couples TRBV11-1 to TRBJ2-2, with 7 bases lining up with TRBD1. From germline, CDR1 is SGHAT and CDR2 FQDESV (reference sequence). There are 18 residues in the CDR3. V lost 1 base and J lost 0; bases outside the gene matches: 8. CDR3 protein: CASSLDRGLIANTGELFF. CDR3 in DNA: TGTGCCAGCAGCTTAGACAGGGGTTTAATCGCGAACACCGGGGAGCTGTTTTTT.

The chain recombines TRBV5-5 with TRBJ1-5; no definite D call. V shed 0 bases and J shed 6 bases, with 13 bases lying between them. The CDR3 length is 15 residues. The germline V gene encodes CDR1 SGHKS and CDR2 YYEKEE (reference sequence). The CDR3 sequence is CASSLEGWGVQPQHF. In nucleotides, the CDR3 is TGTGCCAGCAGCTTGGAAGGCTGGGGAGTTCAGCCCCAGCATTTT.

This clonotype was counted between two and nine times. The CDR3 bases are TGCGCCAGCAGCTTGATAACTAGCGGGAACAATGAGCAGTTCTTC. It codes for CASSLITSGNNEQFF. The V and J genes are TRBV5-1 and TRBJ2-1, with 10 nucleotides matching TRBD2. The J segment lost 5 bases and the V segment lost 1 base, leaving 3 bases of the junction unmatched. The CDR3 has 15 amino acids. Germline V gene lookup returns CDR1 SGHRS and CDR2 YFSETQ.

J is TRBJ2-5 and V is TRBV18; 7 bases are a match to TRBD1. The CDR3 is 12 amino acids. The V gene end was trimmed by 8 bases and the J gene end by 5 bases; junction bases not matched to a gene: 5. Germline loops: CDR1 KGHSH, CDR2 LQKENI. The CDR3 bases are TGTGCCAGCGGTACAGGGGTGGAGACCCAGTACTTC. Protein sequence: CASGTGVETQYF.

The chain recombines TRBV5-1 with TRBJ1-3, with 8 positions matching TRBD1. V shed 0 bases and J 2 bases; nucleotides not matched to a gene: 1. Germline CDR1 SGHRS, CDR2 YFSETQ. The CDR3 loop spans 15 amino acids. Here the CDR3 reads CASSLDRGAGNTIYF. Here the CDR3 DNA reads TGCGCCAGCAGCTTGGACAGGGGGGCTGGAAACACCATATATTTT.

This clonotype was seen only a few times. CDR3 protein: CSVETASGRTSETQYF. The CDR3 DNA reads as TGCAGCGTTGAAACGGCTAGCGGGAGGACCTCCGAGACCCAGTACTTC. V is TRBV29-1 and J is TRBJ2-5; TRBD2 agrees at 11 bases. The CDR3 loop spans 16 amino acids. After removal of 2 bases from V and 5 bases from J, the junction contained 10 bases not matched to a gene. CDR1 is SQVTM, CDR2 ANQGSEA, per germline.

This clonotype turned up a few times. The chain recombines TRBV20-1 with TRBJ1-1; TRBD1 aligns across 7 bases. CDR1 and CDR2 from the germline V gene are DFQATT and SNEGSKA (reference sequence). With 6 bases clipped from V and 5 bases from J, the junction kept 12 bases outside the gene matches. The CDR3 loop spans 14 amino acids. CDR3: CSATGTSGGTEAFF. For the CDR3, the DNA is TGCAGTGCGACCGGGACGTCAGGGGGAACTGAAGCTTTCTTT.

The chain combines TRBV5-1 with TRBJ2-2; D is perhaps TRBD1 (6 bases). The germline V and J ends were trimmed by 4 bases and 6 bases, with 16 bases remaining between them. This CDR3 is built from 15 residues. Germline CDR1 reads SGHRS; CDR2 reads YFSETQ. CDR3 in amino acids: CASSPGDRGPGELFF. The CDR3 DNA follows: TGCGCCAGCAGCCCAGGGGACCGGGGACCCGGGGAGCTGTTTTTT.

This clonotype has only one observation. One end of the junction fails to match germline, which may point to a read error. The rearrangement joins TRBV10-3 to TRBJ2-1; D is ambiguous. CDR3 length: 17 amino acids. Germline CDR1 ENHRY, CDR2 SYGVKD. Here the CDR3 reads CAISDRDPRSSYNQQFF. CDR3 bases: TGTGCCATCAGTGATCGAGACCCGAGGAGCTCCTACAATCAGCAGTTCTTC.

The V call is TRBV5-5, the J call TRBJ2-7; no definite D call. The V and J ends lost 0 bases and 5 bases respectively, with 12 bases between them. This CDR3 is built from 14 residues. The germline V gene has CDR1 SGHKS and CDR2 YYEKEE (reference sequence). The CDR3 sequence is CASSLEGFPNEQYF. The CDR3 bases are TGTGCCAGCAGCTTGGAGGGCTTTCCTAACGAGCAGTACTTC.

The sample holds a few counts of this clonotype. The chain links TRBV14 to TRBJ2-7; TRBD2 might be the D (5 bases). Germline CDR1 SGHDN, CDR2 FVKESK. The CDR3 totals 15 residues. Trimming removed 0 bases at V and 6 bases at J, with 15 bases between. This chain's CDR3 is CASSQERAWVGEQYF. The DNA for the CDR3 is TGTGCCAGCAGCCAAGAGAGGGCGTGGGTCGGCGAGCAGTACTTC.

The CDR3 spells CSVEPRTSYGYTF. The CDR3 region has the DNA TGCAGCGTTGAACCCCGGACGTCGTATGGCTACACCTTC. This chain joins TRBV29-1 and TRBJ1-2; the D is unclear. Germline loops: CDR1 SQVTM, CDR2 ANQGSEA. Trimming shortened V by 2 bases and J by 5 bases, and 12 bases separated the two germline ends. This CDR3 contains 13 residues.